This section outlines one TCR beta chain sequence together with its context. The data derive from a study of blood T cell repertoires in COVID-19. Study-level background: PBMCs, B-cell-depleted T cells, or T cells provided the cDNA or gDNA that made up the material.

V was pared by 4 bases and J by 1 base, with 11 bases of the junction left unmatched. This CDR3 has 17 amino acids. Germline loops: CDR1 SGHRS, CDR2 YFSETQ. Patients at the Seattle site were enrolled during active infection and followed longitudinally. Repertoires were generated with immunoSEQ multiplex PCR, while TCRdb's copy carries only in-frame clones and drops some. The table lists roughly 350,000 clones, over 75% of them singletons. The receptor comes from a woman in her twenties or thirties with COVID-19, enrolled during active disease. Sequenced input: peripheral blood. The chain links TRBV5-1 to TRBJ1-2; 9 nucleotides align to TRBD1. For the CDR3, the DNA is TGCGCCAGCAGCATACGTCCTACAGGGGGCGATAACTATGGCTACACCTTC. Translation: CASSIRPTGGDNYGYTF.